This T cell receptor beta chain appears in the sequencing data of a study of blood T cell repertoires in COVID-19. The CDR3 is made up of 14 amino acids. Germline V gene lookup returns CDR1 SGHVS and CDR2 FQNEAQ. Trimming took off 2 bases at V and 5 bases at J, with 9 bases between the two ends. Methods used by the authors: The assay estimated nucleated cells by amplifying reference gene primers. Measured with immunoSEQ multiplex PCR; TCRdb has only the in-frame clones, and not every one. The V and J calls and clone size come from that table; D and trimming were worked out from the DNA. The sample includes 200,000 to 250,000 clones, 84% of them seen just once. Cohort 3 recovered donors had two negative PCRs, clearance, or symptom resolution.

This TCR was recovered from a woman in her thirties or forties who had recovered from COVID-19. The sample taken for sequencing was PBMCs or T cells enriched from blood (not recorded which). V and J are TRBV7-8 and TRBJ1-4; D gene unclear. Here the CDR3 DNA reads TGTGCCAGCAGCTTACGCTGGCTCAATGAAAAACTGTTTTTT. This encodes CASSLRWLNEKLFF.